Sequencing of this T cell receptor beta chain was carried out in a study of T cell responses to AZD1222 COVID-19 vaccine. In the study overall: Samples with a second dose at about 4 or about 12 weeks were pooled together.

Using immunoSEQ multiplex PCR, the repertoire was profiled, and TCRdb retains in-frame clones only, with some absent. The profile shows fewer than 120,000 clones, around nine tenths of them singletons. With V trimmed by 3 bases and J by 1 base, 3 bases remained unmatched. Germline CDR1 reads DFQATT; CDR2 reads SNEGSKA (reference sequence). The CDR3 contains 14 residues. On this clone itself: Antigen unknown.

General study results and limits: Spike-spanning, vaccine-associated CD4 TCRs were dominant at 160-218 and 743-854.

The origin of this receptor is an adult in good health. This sequence joins TRBV20-1 and TRBJ1-1; the match to TRBD1 covers 9 bases. The sequences come from peripheral blood, collected on day 0 of AZD1222 vaccination. For the CDR3, the DNA is TGCAGTGCTAGTATGGGACAGGGGAACACTGAAGCTTTCTTT. It yields the protein CSASMGQGNTEAFF.